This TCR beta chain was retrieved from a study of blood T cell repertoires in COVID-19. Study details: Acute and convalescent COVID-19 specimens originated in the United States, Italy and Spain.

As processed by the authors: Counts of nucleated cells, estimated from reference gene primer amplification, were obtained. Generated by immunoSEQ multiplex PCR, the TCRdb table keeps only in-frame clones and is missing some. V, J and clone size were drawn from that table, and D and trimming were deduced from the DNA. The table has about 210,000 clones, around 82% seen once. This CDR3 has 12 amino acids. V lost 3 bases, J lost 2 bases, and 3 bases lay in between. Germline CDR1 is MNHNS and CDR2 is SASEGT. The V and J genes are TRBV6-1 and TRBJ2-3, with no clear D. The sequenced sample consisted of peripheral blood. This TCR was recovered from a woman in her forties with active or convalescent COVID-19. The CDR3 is CASSDHTDTQYF. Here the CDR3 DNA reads TGTGCCAGCAGTGACCACACAGATACGCAGTATTTT.